The rows below give T cell receptor beta chains drawn from one sample of a study of blood T cells in healthy people across ages. TCRdb reprocessed the 5' RACE reads with MiXCR, giving one entry per CDR3 protein. The repertoire holds fewer than 600,000 distinct CDR3 sequences, roughly a quarter seen once, with approximately 3.6% in the top ten. These same data were also listed under a study on T cells of mothers and their children.

Sequencing input: blood. All receptors derive from a boy between 2 and 10 years old in good health. The CDR3 runs from the conserved cysteine through the conserved F or W. The order of the fields is CDR3 protein, V gene, J gene, D gene. D genes are given only for firm matches.

cdr3_aa: CASSYRNTGELFF; v_call: TRBV11-3; j_call: TRBJ2-2; d_call: -
cdr3_aa: CASSPRASRGIQYF; v_call: TRBV12-3/TRBV12-4; j_call: TRBJ2-4; d_call: -
cdr3_aa: CASSPSDGPLNF; v_call: TRBV18; j_call: TRBJ1-3; d_call: -
cdr3_aa: CASSVGPSSGNTIYF; v_call: TRBV7-2; j_call: TRBJ1-3; d_call: -
cdr3_aa: CASSRSGNTEAFF; v_call: TRBV3-1; j_call: TRBJ1-1; d_call: -
cdr3_aa: CSVELQGEQYF; v_call: TRBV29-1; j_call: TRBJ2-7; d_call: -
cdr3_aa: CASSLRQLGSYEQYF; v_call: TRBV5-5; j_call: TRBJ2-7; d_call: -
cdr3_aa: CASSISVQETQYF; v_call: TRBV2; j_call: TRBJ2-5; d_call: -
cdr3_aa: CASSRYGDEQFF; v_call: TRBV19; j_call: TRBJ2-1; d_call: -
cdr3_aa: CSARLQGSSEQYF; v_call: TRBV20-1; j_call: TRBJ2-7; d_call: -
cdr3_aa: CAVRGPQDTF; v_call: TRBV2; j_call: TRBJ1-2; d_call: -
cdr3_aa: CASSPQRGKTDTQYF; v_call: TRBV11-2; j_call: TRBJ2-3; d_call: TRBD2
cdr3_aa: CSARSAGVMGKLFF; v_call: TRBV20-1; j_call: TRBJ1-4; d_call: -
cdr3_aa: CASSERQGGPDTQYF; v_call: TRBV6-1; j_call: TRBJ2-3; d_call: -
cdr3_aa: CASSRGPQETQYF; v_call: TRBV7-7; j_call: TRBJ2-5; d_call: -
cdr3_aa: CASSPGLAQFF; v_call: TRBV7-2; j_call: TRBJ2-1; d_call: TRBD2
cdr3_aa: CAISGTTYNEQFF; v_call: TRBV10-3; j_call: TRBJ2-1; d_call: -
cdr3_aa: CASSLGLAGIDTQYF; v_call: TRBV5-5; j_call: TRBJ2-3; d_call: TRBD2
cdr3_aa: CSAPGAGEFVFF; v_call: TRBV20-1; j_call: TRBJ1-4; d_call: -
cdr3_aa: CASSLDGSRYNEQFF; v_call: TRBV5-1; j_call: TRBJ2-1; d_call: -
cdr3_aa: CASSLGGFSYNSPLHF; v_call: TRBV27; j_call: TRBJ1-6; d_call: -
cdr3_aa: CASSLQGGSNTIYF; v_call: TRBV7-9; j_call: TRBJ1-3; d_call: TRBD1
cdr3_aa: CAYGRSTGELFF; v_call: TRBV10-3; j_call: TRBJ2-2; d_call: TRBD2